A selection of T cell receptor beta chains follows, all from one sample in a study of blood T cell repertoires in COVID-19. Data came from immunoSEQ multiplex PCR; TCRdb stores just in-frame clones and leaves some out. The repertoire has approximately 190,000 clones, approximately 91% of them found once; the top ten carry roughly 6.2%. The sequenced sample was peripheral blood. The receptors originated from a middle-aged woman who had recovered from COVID-19. The CDR3 runs from the conserved cysteine through the conserved F or W. The order of the fields is V gene, J gene, clone size, D gene, CDR3 DNA, CDR3 protein. A D gene is named only where the DNA matches it firmly. Clone size appears in some rows only: once, few, many, or a class for an expanded clone.

TRBV4-1	TRBJ2-3	NA	NA	TGCGCCAGCAGCCCCCCCGGGGGGCAAGATACGCAGTATTTT	CASSPPGGQDTQYF
TRBV6-1	TRBJ1-6	NA	NA	TGTGCCAGCAGTGAATTGACAGTAAATGGTTCACCCCTCCACTTT	CASSELTVNGSPLHF
TRBV28	TRBJ2-3	NA	TRBD2	TGTGCCAGCAGTTCGGGAGGACTGAGCACAGATACGCAGTATTTT	CASSSGGLSTDTQYF
TRBV5-1	TRBJ2-4	NA	NA	TGCGCCAGCAGCTCCGACAACCGATTTCAGTACTTC	CASSSDNRFQYF
TRBV28	TRBJ2-7	NA	NA	TGTGCCAGCAGTCTCGGCGGGGCCGACTACGAGCAGTACTTC	CASSLGGADYEQYF
TRBV11-2	TRBJ2-3	NA	TRBD2	TGTGCCAGCAGCTTAGCCTTAGCGGGACGCACAGATACGCAGTATTTT	CASSLALAGRTDTQYF
TRBV29-1	TRBJ1-2	NA	NA	TGCAGCGTTGGGGTCCGACAAAACTATGGCTACACCTTC	CSVGVRQNYGYTF
TRBV5-4	TRBJ1-1	NA	NA	TGTGCCAGCAGCTTCGGTCAGGCGAACACTGAAGCTTTCTTT	CASSFGQANTEAFF
TRBV2	TRBJ2-5	NA	TRBD2	TGTGCCAGCAGTGGGACTAGCTCGGTAGAGACCCAGTACTTC	CASSGTSSVETQYF
TRBV7-2	TRBJ2-7	NA	TRBD2	TGTGCCAGCAGCCCCATGGCGGGGAAAGGGCTAGCGGCCACCTACGAGCAGTACTTC	CASSPMAGKGLAATYEQYF
TRBV21-1	TRBJ1-2	NA	NA	TGTGCCAGCAGCAAAGACGACAGGGGCTACACCTTC	CASSKDDRGYTF
TRBV4-2	TRBJ2-1	NA	TRBD2	TGTGCCAGCAGCCAATCCGTAGCGGGGTCCTACAATGAGCAGTTCTTC	CASSQSVAGSYNEQFF
TRBV7-9	TRBJ2-1	NA	NA	TGTGCCAGCAGCTTAGTAAATGTTGAGCAGTTCTTC	CASSLVNVEQFF
TRBV2	TRBJ2-7	NA	NA	TGTGCCAGCAGTGGGCAGGCTATCTCCTACGAGCAGTACTTC	CASSGQAISYEQYF
TRBV5-1	TRBJ2-1	NA	TRBD2	TGCGCCAGCAGCCAAGCGGCGCCTAGCGGGGCGGGGGAGCAGTTCTTC	CASSQAAPSGAGEQFF
TRBV3-1/TRBV3-2	TRBJ1-6	NA	NA	TGTGCCAGCAGCCAAGTTACCGTTCCTGGAGAGAGGTCCCTCCACTTT	CASSQVTVPGERSLHF
TRBV27	TRBJ1-6	NA	TRBD1	TGTGCCAGCAGTCGGACAGGGTTGAGCTCCTATAATTCACCCCTCCACTTT	CASSRTGLSSYNSPLHF
TRBV6-5	TRBJ1-1	NA	NA	TGTGCCAGCAGTTACTTAGGGAGGGACGCTTTCTTT	CASSYLGRDAFF
TRBV28	TRBJ1-3	NA	NA	TGTGCCAGCAGTTTATCGGCGGGGCACCTGTCTGGAAACACCATATATTTT	CASSLSAGHLSGNTIYF
TRBV5-1	TRBJ1-1	NA	NA	TGCGCCAGCAGCTTGGCCGGGGGGGTAGAAGCTTTCTTT	CASSLAGGVEAFF
TRBV7-2	TRBJ2-5	NA	NA	TGTGCCAGCAGCTTAGTATCCCGGACAGTACAAGAGACCCAGTACTTC	CASSLVSRTVQETQYF
TRBV4-3	TRBJ2-3	NA	TRBD2	TGCGCCAGCAGCCATAATAGCGGGAGTCGAACAGATACGCAGTATTTT	CASSHNSGSRTDTQYF
TRBV3-1/TRBV3-2	TRBJ2-1	few	NA	TGTGCCAGCAGCCAAGAGACAGGTGTGGCCTACAATGAGCAGTTCTTC	CASSQETGVAYNEQFF
TRBV30	TRBJ1-1	NA	TRBD1	TGTGCCTGGAGTGTCACAGGGGTGGGTGCTTTCTTT	CAWSVTGVGAFF
TRBV19	TRBJ1-4	NA	NA	TGTGCCAGTAACCCTACAGGGAAAGGCAATGAAAAACTGTTTTTT	CASNPTGKGNEKLFF
TRBV6-5	TRBJ1-2	NA	NA	TGTGCCAGCAGCATGGACAGCCGGCCCCCTGGCTACACCTTC	CASSMDSRPPGYTF
TRBV19	TRBJ2-5	NA	TRBD2	TGTGCCAGCCAGCGGGGGCTACAAGAGACCCAGTACTTC	CASQRGLQETQYF
TRBV7-3	TRBJ2-3	NA	TRBD1	TGTGCCAGCAGCTTTGGGGACAGGGTGACAGATACGCAGTATTTT	CASSFGDRVTDTQYF
TRBV28	TRBJ1-4	NA	NA	TGTGCCAGCAATTACAGGAGGGGAAAACTGTTTTTT	CASNYRRGKLFF
TRBV29-1	TRBJ2-1	NA	TRBD2	TGCAGCGTTGAACCGGGAGGCCCATTAAAGTACAATGAGCAGTTCTTC	CSVEPGGPLKYNEQFF
TRBV5-8	TRBJ2-5	NA	NA	TGTGCCAGCAGCTTGGCTAGCAGGGAGACCCAGTACTTC	CASSLASRETQYF
TRBV30	TRBJ2-7	once	NA	TGTGCCTGGAGCCTTAGCGGCTACGAGCAGTACTTC	CAWSLSGYEQYF
TRBV7-2	TRBJ1-6	NA	TRBD1	TGTGCCAGCAGCTTAGCTGGACAGGGCCGTGCCCTCCACTTT	CASSLAGQGRALHF
TRBV9	TRBJ2-5	NA	TRBD2	TGTGCCAGCAGCATAAGACCGGGACTAGGAGAAGAGACCCAGTACTTC	CASSIRPGLGEETQYF
TRBV3-1/TRBV3-2	TRBJ1-2	NA	TRBD1	TGTGCCAGCAGCCTAGGGGACAGAGAGAACTATGGCTACACCTTC	CASSLGDRENYGYTF
TRBV5-1	TRBJ1-1	NA	NA	TGCGCCAGCAGCTCAAAACGGAGTTTGGACACTGAAGCTTTCTTT	CASSSKRSLDTEAFF
TRBV5-6	TRBJ2-7	NA	TRBD2	TGTGCCAGCCTTATAGCGGGAGGGTCCTCCGAGCAGTACTTC	CASLIAGGSSEQYF
TRBV19	TRBJ2-5	NA	NA	TGTGCCAGTAGTATACCAGGGGTAGAGACCCAGTACTTC	CASSIPGVETQYF
TRBV5-1	TRBJ2-1	once	TRBD2	TGCGCCAGCAGCGCCGCCTTAGCGGGGTCCTACAATGAGCAGTTCTTC	CASSAALAGSYNEQFF
TRBV19	TRBJ2-7	NA	TRBD1	TGTGCCAGTAGTATCCGACAGGGCTCCTACGAGCAGTACTTC	CASSIRQGSYEQYF
TRBV1	TRBJ1-5	NA	NA	TGCACCAGCAGCCAAGAAAATGTTCAGGGGATTCAGCCCCAGCATTTT	CTSSQENVQGIQPQHF
TRBV30	TRBJ1-1	NA	TRBD1	TGTGCCTGGAGTGTTCGGACAGGCTTGAACACTGAAGCTTTCTTT	CAWSVRTGLNTEAFF
TRBV10-1	TRBJ2-2	NA	TRBD2	TGCGCCAGCAGGAGACTAGCGGGAGTTCCCAACGGGGAGCTGTTTTTT	CASRRLAGVPNGELFF
TRBV7-9	TRBJ1-2	few	NA	TGTGCCAGCAGCTTAGTACAGGGTTTATATGGCTACACCTTC	CASSLVQGLYGYTF
TRBV27	TRBJ2-1	NA	TRBD2	TGTGCCAGCAGTTTCGGGGGGAATGAGCAGTTCTTC	CASSFGGNEQFF
TRBV19	TRBJ2-6	NA	NA	TGTGCCAGTAGTATACAGGGTTCAGGGGCCAACGTCCTGACTTTC	CASSIQGSGANVLTF
TRBV9	TRBJ2-5	NA	NA	TGTGCCAGCAGCGTTAGAGGACATCTAGGCGGCCAAGAGACCCAGTACTTC	CASSVRGHLGGQETQYF
TRBV5-1	TRBJ1-2	NA	NA	TGCGCCAGCAGCTTTCCAGGCGATGGCTACACCTTC	CASSFPGDGYTF
TRBV18	TRBJ2-2	NA	TRBD2	TGTGCCAGCTCACCGGGGACTACCACCGGGGAGCTGTTTTTT	CASSPGTTTGELFF
TRBV6-7	TRBJ2-3	NA	NA	TGTGCCAGCTGGCCAAATACGCAGTATTTT	CASWPNTQYF
TRBV5-1	TRBJ1-1	NA	NA	TGCGCCAGCAGCCAAGGGAGTGTGGACACTGAAGCTTTCTTT	CASSQGSVDTEAFF
TRBV6-5	TRBJ2-1	NA	TRBD2	TGTGCCAGCAGTTGGGGGTTGAGTAGCGGGTACAATGAGCAGTTCTTC	CASSWGLSSGYNEQFF
TRBV7-2	TRBJ2-1	NA	TRBD1	TGTGCCAGCGCTTCATACAGGGGGGACTACAATGAGCAGTTCTTC	CASASYRGDYNEQFF
TRBV18	TRBJ1-3	NA	NA	TGTGCCAGCTCCCGCACAGGGTCTGGAAACACCATATATTTT	CASSRTGSGNTIYF
TRBV2	TRBJ1-4	NA	NA	TGTGCCAGCAGCGGGTCCGAGGTCGGGGAAAAACTGTTTTTT	CASSGSEVGEKLFF
TRBV10-3	TRBJ1-4	NA	TRBD1	TGTGCCATCAGTGAGTCTACAGGGGCTGATGAAAAACTGTTTTTT	CAISESTGADEKLFF
TRBV2	TRBJ1-2	few	TRBD1	TGTGCCAGCAGTGAAACAGGGGAGTATGGCTACACCTTC	CASSETGEYGYTF